These 20 T cell receptor beta chains were sequenced from one sample in a study of T-cell memory formation after mild COVID-19 (dated by TCRdb to 2020 to 2022). Library construction relied on 5' RACE. Sequencing took place on an Illumina NovaSeq 6000. TCRdb itself trimmed the public reads at Q25 with fastp, ran MiXCR and retained productive beta chains. Every distinct CDR3 protein forms one entry, paired with its most common genes and DNA. The sample yields 300,000 to 400,000 distinct CDR3 sequences; 25% to 30% were counted once. The ten largest make up 13% of the sample. Input material: PBMCs or a T cell subset sorted from them (not recorded which). The source is an adult woman who had mild COVID-19 (a few samples of this study predate the infection). The sample titles of this study are shuffled in the database, so cell type and time point are left out; the donor was told from shared clones.

The genes are TRBV30 and TRBJ2-1, with D maybe TRBD2 (5 bases). Trimming took 1 base from V and 6 from J, leaving 13 bases between them. Looked up from germline, CDR1 is GTSNPN and CDR2 is SVGIG (reference sequence). This CDR3 is 14 amino acids long. CDR3 sequence reads: CAWSGGLLGNEQFF. CDR3 DNA sequence: TGTGCCTGGAGTGGAGGACTCCTGGGCAATGAGCAGTTCTTC.

This clonotype was counted only a few times. The chain is built from TRBV6-5 and TRBJ2-7, with 8 bases aligning to TRBD2. The V gene's germline CDR1 is MNHEY and CDR2 SVGAGI. J was trimmed by 6 bases and V by 3 bases; bases with no gene match: 10. The CDR3 runs 15 residues. The CDR3 loop is CASSYTGGGSREQYF. CDR3 nucleotide sequence: TGTGCCAGCAGTTATACCGGCGGGGGGTCCCGCGAGCAGTACTTC.

The chain uses TRBV6-5 and TRBJ1-1; TRBD1 matches 7 bases. The CDR3 is 16 residues long. V gave up 1 base and J gave up 2 bases; unmatched junction bases: 7. Per the germline V gene, CDR1 is MNHEY and CDR2 is SVGAGI. The CDR3 sequence: CASSYWAGTDNTEAFF. The CDR3 DNA sequence: TGTGCCAGCAGTTACTGGGCCGGGACAGATAACACTGAAGCTTTCTTT.

In its sample, this clonotype was seen a few times. The chain couples TRBV15 to TRBJ2-3; 8 positions agree with TRBD2. With 1 base clipped from V and 1 base from J, the junction kept 4 bases outside the gene matches. The CDR3 covers 16 residues. Germline V gene sequence: CDR1 LNHNV, CDR2 YYDKDF (reference sequence). The CDR3 is CATSRGLASRTDTQYF. As DNA, the CDR3 is TGTGCCACCAGCAGAGGACTAGCGTCTCGCACAGATACGCAGTATTTT.

The V call is TRBV19, the J call TRBJ2-7, with 10 positions matching TRBD2. Germline trimming cut 8 bases from V and 12 bases from J; bases unmatched to any gene: 10. CDR1 is LNHDA and CDR2 is SQIVND in the germline V gene (reference sequence). The CDR3 sequence is 12 residues long. The CDR3 is CASGLAGVDRYF. The DNA for the CDR3 is TGTGCCAGTGGGCTAGCGGGAGTCGACCGGTACTTC.

This clonotype appeared a few times. The V call is TRBV6-1, the J call TRBJ2-4; D remains ambiguous. V was pared by 4 bases and J by 2 bases, with 9 bases between. This CDR3 has 14 amino acids. Germline V CDR1 and CDR2: MNHNS, SASEGT. CDR3 DNA sequence: TGTGCCAGCAGTGGAAGTAACACCAAAAACATTCAGTACTTC. It codes for CASSGSNTKNIQYF.

This clonotype was counted many times. V and J are TRBV5-1 and TRBJ1-1; weak D call: TRBD1 (6 bases). The V end lost 1 base, the J end lost 6 bases, and 13 bases lay between the germline ends. In germline, CDR1 is SGHRS, CDR2 YFSETQ. The CDR3 is 14 amino acids. CDR3 bases: TGCGCCAGCAGCTTGAAAGGGACACCCCCTGAAGCTTTCTTT. As protein: CASSLKGTPPEAFF.

The chain couples TRBV24-1 to TRBJ1-2; D gene ambiguous. The CDR3 totals 12 residues. Deletions cut 7 bases from V and 4 bases from J, with 9 bases between. Germline V gene sequence: CDR1 KGHDR, CDR2 SFDVKD. This CDR3 is CATSAAGYGYTF. CDR3 coding DNA: TGTGCCACCAGCGCGGCGGGCTATGGCTACACCTTC.

The V gene is TRBV7-9, the J gene TRBJ1-2; D is unresolved. Germline assignment: CDR1 SEHNR and CDR2 FQNEAQ (reference sequence). The CDR3 is 16 amino acids. V was pared by 2 bases and J by 0 bases, with 13 bases between. The CDR3 nucleotides read TGTGCCAGCAGCTTACTGTCCGGGTGGTCTAACTATGGCTACACCTTC. Translated: CASSLLSGWSNYGYTF.

This clonotype was observed a few times. This chain uses TRBV10-3 with TRBJ1-1; D is ambiguous. Germline values: CDR1 ENHRY, CDR2 SYGVKD. V lost 4 bases, J lost 3 bases, and 18 bases lay in between. There are 16 residues in the CDR3. This chain's CDR3 is CAISAYSPIADTEAFF. The CDR3 coding sequence is TGTGCCATCAGTGCCTATTCCCCGATTGCGGACACTGAAGCTTTCTTT.

This sequence joins TRBV3-1 and TRBJ1-3, with unresolved D. Trimming took off 6 bases at V and 4 bases at J, with 10 bases between the two ends. CDR3 length: 13 residues. Germline V CDR1 and CDR2: LGHDT, YNNKEL (reference sequence). CDR3 sequence reads: CASRISSGNTIYF. The CDR3, as DNA: TGTGCCAGCAGGATCAGTTCAGGAAACACCATATATTTT.

The chain uses TRBV27 and TRBJ1-5, with D uncertain. The CDR3 is 12 residues long. From germline, CDR1 is MNHEY and CDR2 SMNVEV (reference sequence). The germline V and J ends were trimmed by 4 bases and 9 bases, with 10 bases remaining between them. This CDR3 reads CASSSNNGPQHF. In DNA, the CDR3 is TGTGCCAGCAGTTCTAATAACGGGCCCCAGCATTTT.

This chain links TRBV20-1 with TRBJ2-3; 9 bases are shared with TRBD1. This CDR3 spans 16 amino acids. Per germline, CDR1 DFQATT and CDR2 SNEGSKA (reference sequence). Trimming took 5 bases from V and 0 from J; bases not matched to a gene: 9. The CDR3, as DNA: TGCAGTGCTGAAAAACAGGGGGCCTCTAGCACAGATACGCAGTATTTT. Protein product: CSAEKQGASSTDTQYF.

The chain is built from TRBV5-5 and TRBJ1-1; D call uncertain. The germline gives CDR1 SGHKS, CDR2 YYEKEE (reference sequence). Trimming shortened V by 7 bases and J by 1 base, and 11 bases separated the two germline ends. The CDR3 has 13 residues. Here the CDR3 DNA reads TGTGCCAGCTCCTCACGGACGAACACTGAAGCTTTCTTT. The encoded protein is CASSSRTNTEAFF.

In this sample, this clonotype turned up a few times. The chain recombines TRBV12-3 or TRBV12-4 with TRBJ1-2; no reliable D call. Trimming took off 2 bases at V and 5 bases at J, with 3 bases between the two ends. CDR3 size: 11 residues. CDR3 sequence: CASSLYYGYTF. CDR3 DNA: TGTGCCAGCAGTTTATATTATGGCTACACCTTC.

This clonotype was detected a few times. This rearrangement joins TRBV20-1 to TRBJ2-1, with TRBD2 matching over 9 bases. CDR1 is DFQATT and CDR2 is SNEGSKA in the germline V gene (reference sequence). V gave up 2 bases and J gave up 4 bases; unmatched junction bases: 6. The CDR3 totals 15 residues. CDR3 region: CSARRVGLAYNEQFF. The CDR3 DNA reads as TGCAGTGCTAGAAGGGTGGGACTAGCATACAATGAGCAGTTCTTC.

This chain links TRBV7-9 with TRBJ2-1, with D possibly TRBD1 on 6 matching bases. The CDR3 has 11 residues. Germline CDR1 SEHNR, CDR2 FQNEAQ (reference sequence). V was trimmed by 5 bases and J by 9 bases, leaving 8 bases between them. The CDR3 nucleotides are TGTGCCAGCAGCCGGACAGTTGAGCAGTTCTTC. Protein sequence: CASSRTVEQFF. The entire variable domain, with the rest obtained from reference TRBV7-9 and TRBJ2-1, is as follows: DTGVSQNPRHKITKRGQNVTFRCDPISEHNRLYWYRQTLGQGPEFLTYFQNEAQLEKSRLLSDRFSAERPKGSFSTLEIQRTEQGDSAMYLCASSRTVEQFFGPGTRLTVL.

The V call is TRBV5-1, the J call TRBJ2-3; no firm D call. CDR3 length: 13 residues. CDR1 and CDR2 (germline): SGHRS, YFSETQ. The V gene lost 4 bases and the J gene lost 0 bases, with 6 bases spanning the gap. Here the CDR3 reads CASSVWSTDTQYF. Written as DNA, the CDR3 is TGCGCCAGCAGCGTGTGGAGCACAGATACGCAGTATTTT.

The genes are TRBV5-1 and TRBJ2-7, with 8 bases lining up with TRBD1. CDR1 and CDR2 (germline): SGHRS, YFSETQ. The CDR3 sequence is 17 residues long. Trimming removed 0 bases from V and 2 bases from J; junction bases left unmatched: 10. CDR3 loop: CASSLAIVTGQAYEQYF. CDR3 nucleotides: TGCGCCAGCAGCTTGGCGATTGTGACGGGACAGGCCTACGAGCAGTACTTC.

The genes are TRBV4-1 and TRBJ1-1; D is undetermined. Germline loops: CDR1 MGHRA, CDR2 YSYEKL. Trimming left V 0 bases short and J 4 bases short, with 12 bases between. This CDR3 is 15 amino acids long. CDR3 loop: CASSQDPGVSTEAFF. DNA of the CDR3: TGCGCCAGCAGCCAAGATCCGGGTGTCAGCACTGAAGCTTTCTTT.